A selection of T cell receptor beta chains follows, all from one sample in a study of cytotoxic CD8 clonotypes in ibrutinib-treated CLL. Produced via immunoSEQ multiplex PCR; TCRdb's table is partial and in-frame only. The profile shows 140,000 or so clones, 70% to 80% of them singletons. The material was PBMCs, obtained after 12 months of ibrutinib treatment. The receptors stem from a human donor with chronic lymphocytic leukemia. CDR3s include the opening cysteine and the closing phenylalanine or tryptophan. A D gene is named only where the DNA matches it firmly. Only part of the rows carry a size: once, few, many, or a class if the clone is expanded.

>TRBJ2-6|TRBD1|TRBV5-6|.|17
CASSSSTGGYGANVLTF
TGTGCCAGCAGCTCATCGACAGGGGGCTATGGGGCCAACGTCCTGACTTTC
>TRBJ1-1|.|TRBV27|once|14
CASSLNRLNTEAFF
TGTGCCAGCAGTTTAAACCGACTGAACACTGAAGCTTTCTTT
>TRBJ2-7|.|TRBV9|.|12
CASSLSGYEQYF
TGTGCCAGCAGCCTTAGCGGCTACGAGCAGTACTTC
>TRBJ1-2|.|TRBV10-1|once|12
CASSDRAGGYTF
TGCGCCAGCAGTGACAGGGCGGGTGGCTACACCTTC
>TRBJ1-1|.|TRBV6-4|.|13
CASSLEPNTEAFF
TGTGCCAGCAGTCTTGAACCGAACACTGAAGCTTTCTTT
>TRBJ2-1|.|TRBV7-3|.|17
CASSFGPYGDSYNEQFF
TGTGCCAGCAGCTTCGGGCCGTACGGGGACTCCTACAATGAGCAGTTCTTC
>TRBJ2-1|.|TRBV10-3|medium-sized|11
CAISSGNEQFF
TGTGCCATCAGTTCAGGGAATGAGCAGTTCTTC
>TRBJ2-6|.|TRBV19|.|15
CASSLTGSGANVLTF
TGTGCCAGTAGCTTAACAGGGTCCGGGGCCAACGTCCTGACTTTC
>TRBJ2-7|TRBD1|TRBV5-8|once|16
CASRRSTGTGAYEQYF
TGTGCCAGCAGGCGATCAACCGGGACAGGGGCCTACGAGCAGTACTTC
>TRBJ2-2|TRBD2|TRBV5-4|few|15
CAGLLGEGFTGELFF
TGTGCCGGTCTCCTAGGGGAGGGGTTCACCGGGGAGCTGTTTTTT
>TRBJ2-3|TRBD2|TRBV9|.|15
CASSSSGRGTDTQYF
TGTGCCAGCAGTAGTAGCGGGAGGGGCACAGATACGCAGTATTTT
>TRBJ1-5|TRBD1|TRBV7-2|.|16
CASSLTSGQGNQPQHF
TGTGCCAGCAGCTTAACTTCCGGACAGGGGAATCAGCCCCAGCATTTT
>TRBJ2-7|.|TRBV10-3|.|12
CAISHGELEQYF
TGTGCCATCAGTCATGGAGAACTCGAGCAGTACTTC
>TRBJ2-5|.|TRBV7-8|.|15
CASSPEWGPQETQYF
TGTGCCAGCAGCCCCGAGTGGGGGCCACAAGAGACCCAGTACTTC